Listed here are 29 T cell receptor beta chains from one sample, sequenced in a study of Ad26.COV2.S vaccination and SARS-CoV-2 variants. The protocol was immunoSEQ multiplex PCR, while the TCRdb copy is restricted to in-frame clones and leaves out a portion. The sample yields fewer than 500,000 clones, 75% to 95% seen once. Treatment here: around 19 received Ad26.COV2.S at low or high dose, single or two shots; roughly 5 received placebo; per-sample allocation not given. Day 63 after the first vaccine or placebo injection was the time point for sampling. The sample was peripheral blood, taken in a trial of Ad26.COV2.S vaccine versus placebo. The source of these receptors is a person aged 18-65 years who received the Ad26.COV2.S COVID-19 vaccine or a placebo.

The J gene is TRBJ1-6, the V gene TRBV28; no definite D call. V lost 2 bases, J lost 5 bases, and 10 bases lay in between. The CDR3 consists of 15 residues. Germline assignment: CDR1 MDHEN and CDR2 SYDVKM. The CDR3 coding sequence is TGTGCCAGCAGTTTAGGGAGCCTCAATAATTCACCCCTCCACTTT. Translation: CASSLGSLNNSPLHF.

The rearrangement joins TRBV2 to TRBJ2-1; 14 bases are a match to TRBD2. The CDR3 covers 14 residues. Trimming removed 3 bases from V and 10 bases from J; junction bases left unmatched: 2. CDR1 is SNHLY, CDR2 FYNNEI, per germline. The CDR3 sequence: CASSEGLAGAEQFF. Here the CDR3 DNA reads TGTGCCAGCAGTGAGGGACTAGCGGGAGCAGAGCAGTTCTTC.

The chain carries TRBV3-1 (or the pseudogene TRBV3-2) and TRBJ1-6; 7 nucleotides match TRBD1. Germline CDR1 is LGHDT and CDR2 is YNNKEL (reference sequence). The CDR3 has 18 residues. V was clipped by 4 bases and J by 0 bases; unmatched bases: 9. The CDR3 sequence is CASSLPGQRPSYNSPLHF. The CDR3 DNA reads as TGTGCCAGCAGCCTACCGGGACAGCGACCCTCCTATAATTCACCCCTCCACTTT.

V gene TRBV29-1 combines with J gene TRBJ2-2; weak D call: TRBD2 (5 bases). The CDR3 runs 15 residues. The V end lost 4 bases, the J end lost 0 bases, and 12 bases lay between the germline ends. Germline lookup yields CDR1 SQVTM and CDR2 ANQGSEA. The CDR3 DNA sequence: TGCAGCGTTGTTTTTGGGGAGACGAACACCGGGGAGCTGTTTTTT. The encoded protein is CSVVFGETNTGELFF.

This clone was seen just once. This chain links TRBV12-5 with TRBJ2-1; 11 positions agree with TRBD2. Germline V lookup: CDR1 LGHNT, CDR2 FRNRAP. This CDR3 spans 17 amino acids. The ends lost 1 base at V and 7 bases at J; junction bases unmatched: 9. Written as DNA, the CDR3 is TGTGCTAGTGGTTTGGAACCACTAGCGGGAGTTGGTAATGAGCAGTTCTTC. The encoded protein is CASGLEPLAGVGNEQFF.

The gene calls are TRBV30 and TRBJ2-1; D might be TRBD1 or TRBD2, each matching 5 bases. Trimming took 2 bases from V and 2 from J, leaving 25 bases between them. Germline loops: CDR1 GTSNPN, CDR2 SVGIG (reference sequence). The CDR3 spans 19 residues. CDR3 residues: CAWSRSGGSLMGAYNEQFF. CDR3 sequence (DNA): TGTGCCTGGAGTCGGTCAGGTGGGTCTCTAATGGGGGCCTACAATGAGCAGTTCTTC.

The rearrangement links TRBV30 to TRBJ1-5; D is unclear. Germline loops: CDR1 GTSNPN, CDR2 SVGIG (reference sequence). CDR3 size: 13 residues. V gave up 1 base and J gave up 6 bases, with 10 bases separating them. CDR3 sequence reads: CAWSGGSSQPQHF. In nucleotides, the CDR3 is TGTGCCTGGAGTGGTGGGTCCAGTCAGCCCCAGCATTTT.

This clone was seen a handful of times. The chain employs TRBV6-5 and TRBJ1-6, with 7 bases that match TRBD1. The CDR3 length is 15 residues. The trim removed 2 bases at V and 6 bases at J, leaving 4 bases unmatched. Germline-derived CDR1 and CDR2 are MNHEY and SVGAGI. CDR3 protein: CASSYDYRGNSPLHF. In DNA, the CDR3 is TGTGCCAGCAGTTACGATTACAGGGGTAATTCACCCCTCCACTTT.

The chain has TRBV28 and TRBJ1-6; tentative D call: TRBD1 (6 bases). From germline, CDR1 is MDHEN and CDR2 SYDVKM. Trimming shortened V by 3 bases and J by 7 bases, and 10 bases separated the two germline ends. This CDR3 contains 14 residues. The CDR3 is CASSFRGVNSPLHF. DNA of the CDR3: TGTGCCAGCAGTTTCAGGGGTGTAAATTCACCCCTCCACTTT. The variable domain in full, completed from reference TRBV28 and TRBJ1-6, reads DVKVTQSSRYLVKRTGEKVFLECVQDMDHENMFWYRQDPGLGLRLIYFSYDVKMKEKGDIPEGYSVSREKKERFSLILESASTNQTSMYLCASSFRGVNSPLHFGNGTRLTVT.

V usage is TRBV7-8 and J usage is TRBJ2-2; D is unresolved. The V end lost 3 bases, the J end lost 5 bases, and 7 bases lay between the germline ends. Per germline, CDR1 SGHVS and CDR2 FQNEAQ. The CDR3 is made up of 13 amino acids. The CDR3 here is CASSLSGTGELFF. The CDR3 DNA follows: TGTGCCAGCAGCTTGAGTGGGACCGGGGAGCTGTTTTTT. Filled out from reference TRBV7-8 and TRBJ2-2, the complete variable domain reads GAGVSQSPRYKVAKRGQDVALRCDPISGHVSLFWYQQALGQGPEFLTYFQNEAQLDKSGLPSDRFFAERPEGSVSTLKIQRTQQEDSAVYLCASSLSGTGELFFGEGSRLTVL.

The chain links TRBV7-6 to TRBJ2-2; 13 nucleotides align to TRBD2. There are 20 residues in the CDR3. V shed 3 bases and J 3 bases; nucleotides not matched to a gene: 13. CDR1 is SGHVS, CDR2 FNYEAQ, per germline. CDR3 DNA sequence: TGTGCCAGCAGCTTTTCGGGTTGGGGGACTAGCGGGGTTCACACCGGGGAGCTGTTTTTT. It specifies CASSFSGWGTSGVHTGELFF.

The chain uses TRBV28 and TRBJ2-1; unclear D gene. The V and J ends lost 3 bases and 0 bases respectively, with 18 bases between them. This CDR3 comprises 18 residues. The germline gives CDR1 MDHEN, CDR2 SYDVKM. CDR3 region: CASSFFPSARSSYNEQFF. The CDR3, as DNA: TGTGCCAGCAGTTTCTTCCCCAGCGCCCGAAGCTCCTACAATGAGCAGTTCTTC.

The chain is built from TRBV2 and TRBJ1-1; D ambiguous. Trimming cost V 8 bases and J 4 bases, with 17 bases left between them. Germline CDR1 is SNHLY and CDR2 is FYNNEI. This CDR3 comprises 14 residues. The CDR3 protein is CASVLRSGPTEAFF. The CDR3 nucleotides read TGTGCCAGCGTCCTCCGATCGGGCCCCACTGAAGCTTTCTTT.

The chain employs TRBV5-5 and TRBJ2-6; unclear D gene. V lost 3 bases and J lost 1, with 11 bases in between. The CDR3 is 16 amino acids. Per germline, CDR1 SGHKS and CDR2 YYEKEE (reference sequence). The CDR3 DNA reads TGTGCCAGCAGCTCGCATACCTCTTCTGGGGCCAACGTCCTGACTTTC. Amino acid sequence: CASSSHTSSGANVLTF. Full variable domain (rest looked up from reference TRBV5-5 and TRBJ2-6): DAGVTQSPTHLIKTRGQQVTLRCSPISGHKSVSWYQQVLGQGPQFIFQYYEKEERGRGNFPDRFSARQFPNYSSELNVNALLLGDSALYLCASSSHTSSGANVLTFGAGSRLTVL.

The rearrangement joins TRBV19 to TRBJ2-2; a possible D gene is TRBD2 (5 bases). Looked up from germline, CDR1 is LNHDA and CDR2 is SQIVND (reference sequence). Trimming left V 6 bases short and J 1 base short, with 15 bases between. CDR3 size: 16 residues. CDR3 in amino acids: CASSPFAGGNTGELFF. CDR3 nucleotide sequence: TGTGCCAGTAGCCCCTTTGCCGGAGGGAACACCGGGGAGCTGTTTTTT.

The chain combines TRBV30 with TRBJ1-3; D uncertain. The CDR3 consists of 12 residues. Trimming removed 0 bases from V and 6 bases from J, with 6 bases in between. Germline V lookup: CDR1 GTSNPN, CDR2 SVGIG (reference sequence). The CDR3 DNA reads as TGTGCCTGGAGTGTCCTCCTAAACACCATATATTTT. Translating gives CAWSVLLNTIYF.

The rearrangement uses TRBV7-6 and TRBJ2-3, with a weak D call TRBD2 (6 bases). Germline V CDR1 and CDR2: SGHVS, FNYEAQ. The V end lost 2 bases, the J end lost 4 bases, and 13 bases lay between the germline ends. The CDR3 is 15 amino acids. The CDR3, as DNA: TGTGCCAGCAGCTTACTCGGGAGTGGTGCAGATACGCAGTATTTT. As protein: CASSLLGSGADTQYF.

J is TRBJ2-2 and V is TRBV5-1; tentatively, D is TRBD2 (6 bases). The CDR3 length is 16 residues. Trimming removed 2 bases from V and 6 bases from J, with 17 bases in between. Germline CDR1 reads SGHRS; CDR2 reads YFSETQ. The CDR3 loop is CASSFGRGGLSGELFF. The DNA for the CDR3 is TGCGCCAGCAGCTTCGGTCGGGGAGGCCTATCCGGGGAGCTGTTTTTT. Variable domain in full (rest from reference TRBV5-1 and TRBJ2-2): KAGVTQTPRYLIKTRGQQVTLSCSPISGHRSVSWYQQTPGQGLQFLFEYFSETQRNKGNFPGRFSGRQFSNSRSEMNVSTLELGDSALYLCASSFGRGGLSGELFFGEGSRLTVL.

Comment on this clone: This CDR3 is also generated by other DNA sequences in the sample. This chain connects TRBV7-3 to TRBJ2-7, with TRBD2 matching over 9 bases. V gave up 6 bases and J gave up 6 bases; unmatched junction bases: 6. The CDR3 extends over 13 amino acids. From germline, CDR1 is SGHTA and CDR2 FQGTGA. The DNA for the CDR3 is TGTGCCAGCAGTGCGGGAGGGGGGTCCGAGCAGTACTTC. Its protein product is CASSAGGGSEQYF.

The chain employs TRBV7-8 and TRBJ1-1; a weak D match, TRBD1 (6 bases). The CDR3 covers 14 residues. The germline CDR1 and CDR2 sequences are SGHVS and FQNEAQ. Trimming took 4 bases from V and 4 from J, leaving 13 bases between them. CDR3 residues: CASSSTGFSTEAFF. CDR3 coding DNA: TGTGCCAGCAGCTCGACAGGATTTAGCACTGAAGCTTTCTTT.

The chain links TRBV30 to TRBJ1-5, with D possibly matching TRBD1 (6 bases). This CDR3 contains 14 residues. Germline V lookup: CDR1 GTSNPN, CDR2 SVGIG (reference sequence). Trimming stripped 0 bases from V and 4 bases from J, with 10 bases between. DNA of the CDR3: TGTGCCTGGAGTGTAGGGGGAGGTAATCAGCCCCAGCATTTT. Amino acids: CAWSVGGGNQPQHF.

This chain joins TRBV4-3 and TRBJ2-7, with D hard to call. V lost 2 bases and J lost 2, with 10 bases in between. The CDR3 loop spans 14 amino acids. Per the germline V gene, CDR1 is LGHNA and CDR2 is YSLEER. The CDR3 reads CASSQFRDTYEQYF. The CDR3 DNA is TGCGCCAGCAGCCAATTTAGGGATACCTACGAGCAGTACTTC.

The V gene is TRBV6-5, the J gene TRBJ1-1; D call uncertain. The CDR3 consists of 11 residues. In germline, CDR1 is MNHEY, CDR2 SVGAGI. Trimming took off 7 bases at V and 7 bases at J, with 10 bases between the two ends. As DNA, the CDR3 is TGTGCCAGCATAGGGCAGTATGAAGCTTTCTTT. Its translation is CASIGQYEAFF.

This chain joins TRBV27 and TRBJ1-2; D is undetermined. From germline, CDR1 is MNHEY and CDR2 SMNVEV (reference sequence). The V gene lost 6 bases and the J gene lost 3 bases, with 14 bases spanning the gap. There are 14 residues in the CDR3. CDR3 DNA: TGTGCCAGCAGCCGAGGGTTAGCTGACTATGGCTACACCTTC. It yields the protein CASSRGLADYGYTF.

This rearrangement joins TRBV18 to TRBJ2-7; D tentatively fits TRBD1 or TRBD2 (5 bases each). The CDR3 sequence is 15 residues long. From germline, CDR1 is KGHSH and CDR2 LQKENI. The ends were cut back, 5 bases at V and 0 bases at J, with 14 bases in the middle. For the CDR3, the DNA is TGTGCCAGCTCAGGGCCGGGACGGGGCTCCTACGAGCAGTACTTC. It yields the protein CASSGPGRGSYEQYF.

The rearrangement joins TRBV5-1 to TRBJ2-3, with 7 bases that match TRBD2. The length of the CDR3 is 15 residues. The germline CDR1 and CDR2 sequences are SGHRS and YFSETQ. V was pared by 1 base and J by 1 base, with 3 bases of the junction left unmatched. The CDR3 here is CASSLTSDRTDTQYF. CDR3 DNA: TGCGCCAGCAGCTTGACTAGCGATCGCACAGATACGCAGTATTTT. Filled out from reference TRBV5-1 and TRBJ2-3, the complete variable domain reads KAGVTQTPRYLIKTRGQQVTLSCSPISGHRSVSWYQQTPGQGLQFLFEYFSETQRNKGNFPGRFSGRQFSNSRSEMNVSTLELGDSALYLCASSLTSDRTDTQYFGPGTRLTVL.

V gene TRBV7-3 combines with J gene TRBJ2-2; 16 positions match TRBD2. This CDR3 is 18 amino acids long. The V and J ends lost 5 bases and 6 bases, in that order; junction bases with no gene match: 9. Germline V lookup: CDR1 SGHTA, CDR2 FQGTGA. CDR3: CASSPGLAGGLVSGELFF. DNA of the CDR3: TGTGCCAGCAGCCCGGGACTAGCGGGAGGGTTAGTTTCCGGGGAGCTGTTTTTT.

CDR3 residues: CASSENFGVGELFF. The CDR3 DNA reads TGTGCCAGCAGTGAAAATTTTGGGGTCGGGGAGCTGTTTTTT. This chain uses TRBV6-4 with TRBJ2-2, with D uncertain. The germline gives CDR1 MRHNA, CDR2 SNTAGT. CDR3 length: 14 residues. The V end lost 3 bases, the J end lost 7 bases, and 12 bases lay between the germline ends.

The genes are TRBV29-1 and TRBJ2-1; possibly TRBD1 or TRBD2 for D (5 bases each). V lost 4 bases to trimming and J lost 7 bases, with 11 bases between them. Germline V gene data show CDR1 as SQVTM and CDR2 as ANQGSEA. This CDR3 is built from 12 residues. This CDR3 is CSVGTGGNEQFF. The CDR3, as DNA: TGCAGCGTTGGAACAGGAGGAAATGAGCAGTTCTTC.